The 30 T cell receptor beta chains below were found in one sample sequenced in a study of identical twins. TCRdb redid the calling of the 5' RACE reads with MiXCR, one entry per CDR3 protein. The repertoire holds approximately 890,000 distinct CDR3 sequences, with about 12% as singletons. The sample was also linked to a second study, of yellow fever vaccine responses in identical twins.

Source material: PBMCs. These receptors originate from a young woman in good health.

In its sample, this clonotype was seen many times. This chain connects TRBV5-5 to TRBJ2-5, with D perhaps assigned TRBD1 or TRBD2 (5 bases each). V lost 1 base, J lost 1 base, and 8 bases lay in between. Per germline, CDR1 SGHKS and CDR2 YYEKEE (reference sequence). The CDR3 has 14 amino acids. The CDR3 region has the DNA TGTGCCAGCAGCTTGTTGAGGGGCCAAGAGACCCAGTACTTC. This translates into CASSLLRGQETQYF.

This clonotype has a count of ten or more. The chain links TRBV7-2 to TRBJ2-7; D is tentatively TRBD1 or TRBD2 (5 bases each). In germline, CDR1 is SGHTA, CDR2 FQGNSA. Trimming stripped 3 bases from V and 5 bases from J, with 14 bases between. The CDR3 runs 14 residues. For the CDR3, the DNA is TGTGCCAGCAGCTTGGCTGGGACGCGTGACGAGCAGTACTTC. It is translated as CASSLAGTRDEQYF.

This clonotype was observed many times. Here the CDR3 DNA reads TGCAGCGTTGCCCCTGGACAGGGGGAAGATGGCTACACCTTC. Protein product: CSVAPGQGEDGYTF. The rearrangement links TRBV29-1 to TRBJ1-2; 10 bases align to TRBD1. In germline, CDR1 is SQVTM, CDR2 ANQGSEA. This CDR3 is built from 14 residues. Trimming cost V 4 bases and J 6 bases; bases outside gene matches: 8.

The CDR3 DNA reads as TGCGCCAGCAGCTCCAGAGGGGGCGGTGAGCAGTTCTTC. Translated: CASSSRGGGEQFF. This chain joins TRBV5-1 and TRBJ2-1; 7 bases fit TRBD1. The germline V gene encodes CDR1 SGHRS and CDR2 YFSETQ. V was pared by 3 bases and J by 9 bases, with 6 bases of the junction left unmatched. The CDR3 has 13 amino acids.

The V and J genes are TRBV18 and TRBJ2-5; TRBD1 is a possible D gene (7 bases). Germline values: CDR1 KGHSH, CDR2 LQKENI. The V gene lost 4 bases and the J gene lost 0 bases, with 12 bases spanning the gap. CDR3 length: 15 amino acids. CDR3 sequence (DNA): TGTGCCAGCTCACATTCCAGGGGGGACCAAGAGACCCAGTACTTC. Its translation is CASSHSRGDQETQYF.

This clonotype was counted between two and nine times. The chain joins TRBV5-1 to TRBJ2-7; 11 nucleotides match TRBD2. The CDR3 sequence is 18 residues long. V trimming: 0 bases; J trimming: 0 bases; junction bases outside the gene matches: 8. Germline CDR1 SGHRS, CDR2 YFSETQ. For the CDR3, the DNA is TGCGCCAGCAGCTTGGGGCCAACTAGCGGGGGAAGCTCCTACGAGCAGTACGTC. Its translation: CASSLGPTSGGSSYEQYV.

The sample holds many counts of this clonotype. The chain uses TRBV15 and TRBJ2-5; 14 bases are shared with TRBD2. V lost 1 base and J lost 5; bases outside the gene matches: 6. The CDR3 spans 17 residues. The germline V gene has CDR1 LNHNV and CDR2 YYDKDF (reference sequence). The CDR3 region is CATSRGLAGGPSETQYF. The DNA of the CDR3 is TGTGCCACCAGCAGAGGACTAGCGGGGGGGCCTTCGGAGACCCAGTACTTC.

There are a few counts of this clonotype. The rearrangement uses TRBV20-1 and TRBJ2-3, with D possibly being TRBD2 (6 bases). CDR3 size: 18 residues. Trimming removed 1 base from V and 2 bases from J, with 22 bases in between. Germline assignment: CDR1 DFQATT and CDR2 SNEGSKA (reference sequence). The CDR3 DNA follows: TGCAGTGCTAGAGCCCCCAGTCGGGGAGGTCGCTCCACAGATACGCAGTATTTT. It codes for CSARAPSRGGRSTDTQYF.

The chain is built from TRBV29-1 and TRBJ2-5; 9 positions agree with TRBD1. The V gene end was trimmed by 6 bases and the J gene end by 5 bases; junction bases not matched to a gene: 10. CDR1 is SQVTM, CDR2 ANQGSEA, per germline. CDR3 length: 14 amino acids. The CDR3, as DNA: TGCAGCGTGAAAAAACAGGGGGCTGGGGAGACCCAGTACTTC. It codes for CSVKKQGAGETQYF.

The genes are TRBV3-1 and TRBJ1-6; tentatively, D is TRBD1 (6 bases). Between the trimmed V and J ends, which lost 5 bases and 6 bases, there was a span of 14 bases. This CDR3 is built from 15 residues. Looked up from germline, CDR1 is LGHDT and CDR2 is YNNKEL (reference sequence). The CDR3 reads CASSSTGQLNSPLHF. The CDR3 DNA is TGTGCCAGCAGCTCGACGGGACAACTTAATTCACCCCTCCACTTT.

Here the CDR3 reads CSVERGHEQFF. CDR3 bases: TGCAGCGTTGAGAGGGGGCATGAGCAGTTCTTC. The rearrangement links TRBV29-1 to TRBJ2-1, with 7 positions matching TRBD1. The CDR3 extends over 11 amino acids. J was trimmed by 8 bases and V by 3 bases; bases with no gene match: 1. Germline V gene sequence: CDR1 SQVTM, CDR2 ANQGSEA.

This clonotype has at least ten counts. The V and J genes are TRBV6-4 and TRBJ2-2; D gene unclear. V lost 3 bases and J 4 bases, leaving 6 bases between the germline ends. Germline values: CDR1 MRHNA, CDR2 SNTAGT. This CDR3 has 13 residues. As DNA, the CDR3 is TGTGCCAGCAGTGAGGGAACCACCGGGGAGCTGTTTTTT. This encodes CASSEGTTGELFF.

This clonotype appeared a few times. The chain uses TRBV12-3 or TRBV12-4 and TRBJ1-6; D remains unclear. V gave up 6 bases and J gave up 6 bases, with 21 bases separating them. This CDR3 spans 17 amino acids. The CDR3 DNA follows: TGTGCCAGCAGCCCAGTGGCCGGAGCCAGGATTAATTCACCCCTCCACTTT. Protein product: CASSPVAGARINSPLHF.

A few counts support this clonotype. This chain joins TRBV24-1 and TRBJ2-3; unclear D gene. V dropped 8 bases and J dropped 5 bases, with 4 bases sitting between them. Per germline, CDR1 KGHDR and CDR2 SFDVKD. This CDR3 is built from 10 residues. The CDR3 protein is CATIVDTQYF. The CDR3 DNA follows: TGTGCCACCATAGTAGATACGCAGTATTTT.

The V gene is TRBV28, the J gene TRBJ2-7; possible D gene TRBD1, 6 bases. The CDR3 extends over 15 amino acids. The germline gives CDR1 MDHEN, CDR2 SYDVKM. Between the trimmed V and J ends, which lost 2 bases and 1 base, there was a span of 12 bases. CDR3 loop: CASSLTGTKSYEQYV. The CDR3 nucleotides are TGTGCCAGCAGTTTAACCGGGACAAAATCCTACGAGCAGTACGTC.

This clonotype was counted a few times. V gene TRBV5-5 combines with J gene TRBJ1-5; D is unresolved. Germline CDR1 is SGHKS and CDR2 is YYEKEE (reference sequence). CDR3 length: 12 amino acids. Trimming shortened V by 0 bases and J by 14 bases, and 12 bases separated the two germline ends. For the CDR3, the DNA is TGTGCCAGCAGCTTGGATGGTGTGGGAAAGCATTTT. Protein sequence: CASSLDGVGKHF.

The sample holds a few counts of this clonotype. The rearrangement joins TRBV12-3 or TRBV12-4 to TRBJ2-5, with D hard to call. Trimming shortened V by 6 bases and J by 1 base, and 21 bases separated the two germline ends. The CDR3 is 17 amino acids. CDR3 in amino acids: CASSKAARNLAQETQYF. CDR3 coding DNA: TGTGCCAGCAGCAAGGCCGCCAGGAACCTGGCCCAAGAGACCCAGTACTTC.

This clonotype was found many times. V usage is TRBV5-1 and J usage is TRBJ1-1; possibly TRBD1 for D (5 bases). The CDR3 is 14 residues long. Germline V gene data show CDR1 as SGHRS and CDR2 as YFSETQ. Trimming took 4 bases from V and 2 from J, leaving 12 bases between them. CDR3 bases: TGCGCCAGCAGCAAAATGACAGAAAACACTGAAGCTTTCTTT. Translation: CASSKMTENTEAFF.

The chain combines TRBV6-1 with TRBJ1-5; the match to TRBD1 covers 7 bases. The CDR3 is 13 residues long. With V trimmed by 11 bases and J by 7 bases, 11 bases remained unmatched. Germline loops: CDR1 MNHNS, CDR2 SASEGT. This chain's CDR3 is CAVQRQGGQPQHF. In DNA, the CDR3 is TGTGCCGTCCAGCGGCAGGGGGGACAGCCCCAGCATTTT.

This clonotype was counted a few times. The chain recombines TRBV29-1 with TRBJ2-3; either TRBD1 or TRBD2 may fit D (7 bases each). V was cut by 4 bases and J by 6 bases, with 14 bases left in between. Germline assignment: CDR1 SQVTM and CDR2 ANQGSEA. This CDR3 is 13 amino acids long. The CDR3 DNA reads TGCAGCGTTGCCAGGGGGGAGGGGGATACGCAGTATTTT. Its translation is CSVARGEGDTQYF.

The table lists this clonotype with many counts. The genes are TRBV10-3 and TRBJ2-5, with D maybe TRBD2 (6 bases). The germline V gene has CDR1 ENHRY and CDR2 SYGVKD. CDR3 size: 14 residues. Trimming cost V 4 bases and J 1 base, with 10 bases left between them. CDR3 protein: CAISVGGPQETQYF. In nucleotides, the CDR3 is TGTGCCATCAGTGTAGGAGGGCCCCAAGAGACCCAGTACTTC.

The chain uses TRBV6-5 and TRBJ1-4; 9 bases are shared with TRBD1. Trimming removed 0 bases from V and 7 bases from J; junction bases left unmatched: 9. This CDR3 is 17 amino acids long. CDR1 and CDR2 from the germline V gene are MNHEY and SVGAGI. CDR3 loop: CASSYSGTPGQGEKLFF. CDR3 bases: TGTGCCAGCAGTTACTCGGGCACCCCGGGACAGGGTGAAAAACTGTTTTTT.

This clonotype appeared a few times. J is TRBJ2-5 and V is TRBV5-1, with 8 nucleotides matching TRBD2. The junction had 6 bases not matched to a gene; V was cut back by 3 bases and J by 2 bases. Germline loops: CDR1 SGHRS, CDR2 YFSETQ. The CDR3 is made up of 15 amino acids. Here the CDR3 reads CASSYRGGPQETQYF. For the CDR3, the DNA is TGCGCCAGCAGCTACCGGGGGGGCCCGCAAGAGACCCAGTACTTC. The full variable domain, with the rest looked up from reference TRBV5-1 and TRBJ2-5, is KAGVTQTPRYLIKTRGQQVTLSCSPISGHRSVSWYQQTPGQGLQFLFEYFSETQRNKGNFPGRFSGRQFSNSRSEMNVSTLELGDSALYLCASSYRGGPQETQYFGPGTRLLVL.

This clonotype was counted only a few times. The CDR3 DNA follows: TGTGCCAGCAGCCGGGGACACGGGTTGATAGGTCAGCCCCAGCATTTT. This encodes CASSRGHGLIGQPQHF. The V call is TRBV3-1, the J call TRBJ1-5, with a possible D match to TRBD1 (6 bases). This CDR3 is built from 16 residues. Looked up from germline, CDR1 is LGHDT and CDR2 is YNNKEL (reference sequence). Trimming removed 4 bases from V and 6 bases from J, with 19 bases in between.

This clonotype has a handful of counts. The J gene is TRBJ2-7, the V gene TRBV6-2 or TRBV6-3, with 10 bases lining up with TRBD2. This CDR3 is 15 amino acids long. CDR1 MNHEY and CDR2 SVGEGT come from the germline V gene. V dropped 6 bases and J dropped 1; count of bases not matched to a gene: 6. CDR3 amino acids: CASRASGGNSYEQYV. In DNA, the CDR3 is TGTGCCAGCAGGGCTAGCGGGGGCAATTCCTACGAGCAGTACGTC.

The chain has TRBV20-1 and TRBJ1-6; no clear D gene. V shed 6 bases and J shed 2 bases, with 14 bases lying between them. The germline gives CDR1 DFQATT, CDR2 SNEGSKA (reference sequence). The CDR3 is made up of 15 amino acids. CDR3 coding DNA: TGCAGTGCAACATCCGGACGGGCCTATAATTCACCCCTCCACTTT. Translated, it gives CSATSGRAYNSPLHF.

This clonotype was detected a few times. The rearrangement links TRBV7-9 to TRBJ2-1; the D gene is possibly TRBD1 (6 bases). From germline, CDR1 is SEHNR and CDR2 FQNEAQ (reference sequence). This CDR3 is 16 amino acids long. Trimming removed 2 bases at V and 3 bases at J, with 14 bases between. CDR3 region: CASSLTGTRDYNEQFF. DNA for the CDR3: TGTGCCAGCAGCTTAACCGGGACACGGGACTACAATGAGCAGTTCTTC.

Ten or more counts support this clonotype. The CDR3 DNA reads as TGTGCCAGCAGTGAGGGGCAGACGAGCACAGATACGCAGTATTTT. The encoded protein is CASSEGQTSTDTQYF. V and J are TRBV2 and TRBJ2-3; D may be TRBD1 (5 bases). V was cut by 3 bases and J by 0 bases, with 10 bases left in between. The germline gives CDR1 SNHLY, CDR2 FYNNEI. CDR3 size: 15 residues.

This clonotype has ten or more counts. The chain is built from TRBV20-1 and TRBJ2-1; D possibly uses TRBD1 or TRBD2 (5 bases each). CDR1 DFQATT and CDR2 SNEGSKA come from the germline V gene (reference sequence). The CDR3 is made up of 15 amino acids. Trimming removed 5 bases from V and 0 bases from J, with 14 bases in between. This chain's CDR3 is CSARGDLSSYNEQFF. The CDR3 DNA is TGCAGTGCTCGAGGGGATCTGAGCTCCTACAATGAGCAGTTCTTC.

V usage is TRBV6-1 and J usage is TRBJ2-7; 9 bases match TRBD2. This CDR3 has 15 amino acids. CDR1 and CDR2 (germline): MNHNS, SASEGT. The V and J ends lost 5 bases and 2 bases, in that order; junction bases with no gene match: 7. The CDR3 DNA reads TGTGCCAGCAGTAAACTAGCGGGTGGGGCCTACGAGCAGTACTTC. Amino acid sequence: CASSKLAGGAYEQYF.